This T cell receptor (beta chain) emerged from a study of blood T cell repertoires in COVID-19. Study context: COVID-19 samples from acute and convalescent phases originated in the United States, Italy and Spain.

This CDR3 region has 15 residues. V was trimmed by 5 bases and J by 3 bases, leaving 17 bases between them. Germline V gene lookup returns CDR1 SGHTA and CDR2 FQGTGA. In the source study's methods: Reference gene primer amplification gave nucleated cell count estimates. Here immunoSEQ multiplex PCR was the method, and the copy in TCRdb shows in-frame clones only, minus some. Clonal size and the V and J genes are those of that table, whereas D and trimming came from the DNA. The sample carries tens of thousands of clones, about 80% recorded once. This receptor was taken from a human donor in a cohort sampled during active COVID-19. The sample was peripheral blood. The rearrangement joins TRBV7-3 to TRBJ2-7; a weak D match, TRBD2 (6 bases). This chain's CDR3 is CASSLHGGSNYEQYF. Here the CDR3 DNA reads TGTGCCAGCAGCCTCCATGGGGGGAGCAACTACGAGCAGTACTTC.